The 5 T cell receptor beta chains reported below all come from one sample, sequenced in a study of blood T cells in healthy people across ages (dated by TCRdb to 2014 to 2015). The library was produced with 5' RACE. Sequenced using an Illumina HiSeq 2500. A second roughly 7 to 11 cycle PCR used a sample-barcoded 5' primer and a J-beta primer mix. TCRdb handled the public reads itself, with Q25 trimming in fastp and clone calling in MiXCR, and kept productive beta chains. Merged by CDR3 protein, the rows form single entries marked with the most common genes and DNA. Within this sample are 910,000 or so distinct CDR3 sequences, with roughly half of them counted one time only. Clones ranked in the top ten supply over 20% of the sample. Sequenced: blood. These receptors were collected from a woman aged 60-70 years in good health.

The V call is TRBV27, the J call TRBJ2-1, with 7 bases fitting TRBD1. J was trimmed by 6 bases and V by 5 bases; bases with no gene match: 10. The germline gives CDR1 MNHEY, CDR2 SMNVEV (reference sequence). This CDR3 region has 15 residues. CDR3 amino acids: CASSRAGHRGNEQFF. The CDR3 DNA reads TGTGCCAGCAGTCGAGCAGGGCACAGGGGCAATGAGCAGTTCTTC.

V is TRBV20-1 and J is TRBJ2-1; D not resolved. V dropped 5 bases and J dropped 5 bases, with 16 bases sitting between them. Germline assignment: CDR1 DFQATT and CDR2 SNEGSKA (reference sequence). The CDR3 totals 14 residues. The CDR3 is CSAGGGVGHNEQFF. DNA of the CDR3: TGCAGTGCTGGCGGTGGGGTAGGGCACAATGAGCAGTTCTTC.

The table lists this clonotype with a few counts. The rearrangement joins TRBV29-1 to TRBJ1-1, with a tentative D call TRBD1 (5 bases). Trimming took 6 bases from V and 3 from J, leaving 8 bases between them. This CDR3 contains 11 residues. Germline CDR1 reads SQVTM; CDR2 reads ANQGSEA. The CDR3 DNA follows: TGCAGCGTCGTCAGGGACACTGAAGCTTTCTTT. Translating gives CSVVRDTEAFF.

This chain connects TRBV20-1 to TRBJ2-3; 7 bases match TRBD2. Germline V gene data show CDR1 as DFQATT and CDR2 as SNEGSKA (reference sequence). V shed 6 bases, J shed 6 bases, and the junction held 6 bases outside the gene matches. This CDR3 has 12 amino acids. The CDR3 DNA reads TGCAGTGCCACGGGGGGTATGGATACGCAGTATTTT. This sequence encodes CSATGGMDTQYF.

The genes are TRBV9 and TRBJ1-4, with a tentative D call TRBD1 (6 bases). This CDR3 has 13 amino acids. Trimming stripped 4 bases from V and 11 bases from J, with 15 bases between. Germline V gene sequence: CDR1 SGDLS, CDR2 YYNGEE. The CDR3 DNA is TGTGCCAGCAGCAGCGTGGCAGGGGAGAAACTGTTTTTT. The encoded protein is CASSSVAGEKLFF.